This T cell receptor (beta chain) was sequenced for a study of CD8 T cells in ankylosing spondylitis. Study-wide results and caveats: In reactive arthritis synovial fluid and blood, some motif variants had been reported before. It appeared that ankylosing spondylitis blood was characterized by a TCR beta motif of several highly homologous variants.

The CDR3 extends over 13 amino acids. The V end lost 1 base, the J end lost 2 bases, and 6 bases lay between the germline ends. From germline, CDR1 is SGHRS and CDR2 YFSETQ. The table lists this clonotype with many counts. The target antigen is unknown. TCRdb passed the 5' RACE reads through MiXCR, listing each CDR3 protein once. The sample carries about 800,000 distinct CDR3 sequences, roughly 12% recorded once. The receptor's source is a male donor with ankylosing spondylitis. The sample taken for sequencing was blood, either unsorted or a sorted T cell fraction (not recorded which). This rearrangement joins TRBV5-1 to TRBJ2-5; D call uncertain. For the CDR3, the DNA is TGCGCCAGCAGCTTGTACCGGCAAGAGACCCAGTACTTC. It specifies CASSLYRQETQYF.